The 24 T cell receptor beta chains in this list originate from one sample, sequenced in a study of shared clonotypes between healthy human individuals (TCRdb year 2020). Library method: the immunoSEQ multiplex PCR assay. TCRdb re-hosts the immuneACCESS table, in-frame sequences only. Its copies lack some clones; in the studies checked, an unresolved V gene accounts for under half of them, and the cause for the rest is not known. The sample table lists 2 million to 2.5 million clones, approximately 93% of them with a count of one. Clones ranked in the top ten supply approximately 0.35% of the sample. Sequenced sample: naive CD4+ T cells from PBMCs. The cell subset or site label, read with the paper, signifies: CD45RA+ positively selected. The receptors stem from a man younger than 30 in good health. Some clones in this sample may be carry-over from other donors' samples.

This clone was seen once. The V call is TRBV18, the J call TRBJ2-7; 8 bases agree with TRBD2. The V segment lost 6 bases and the J segment 5 bases; nucleotides outside the gene matches: 9. Per the germline V gene, CDR1 is KGHSH and CDR2 is LQKENI. This CDR3 is 14 amino acids long. CDR3 sequence reads: CASSPTSGGDEQYF. CDR3 coding DNA: TGTGCCAGCTCCCCGACCTCGGGGGGGGACGAGCAGTACTTC.

The chain joins TRBV10-1 to TRBJ2-3; no reliable D call. The CDR3 length is 11 residues. The V gene's germline CDR1 is WNHNN and CDR2 SYGVQD (reference sequence). V dropped 5 bases and J dropped 8 bases, with 8 bases sitting between them. CDR3 loop: CASSRDGTQYF. The DNA of the CDR3 is TGCGCCAGCAGTAGGGATGGTACGCAGTATTTT.

V and J are TRBV28 and TRBJ1-3; D is ambiguous. Germline V lookup: CDR1 MDHEN, CDR2 SYDVKM. The CDR3 sequence is 16 residues long. Trimming stripped 5 bases from V and 0 bases from J, with 14 bases between. CDR3 residues: CASSLFDGSSGNTIYF. DNA of the CDR3: TGTGCCAGCAGTCTCTTCGACGGGTCCTCTGGAAACACCATATATTTT.

The chain links TRBV28 to TRBJ1-2, with D perhaps matching TRBD1 (5 bases). The CDR3 covers 13 residues. V lost 6 bases and J 0 bases, leaving 8 bases between the germline ends. Germline assignment: CDR1 MDHEN and CDR2 SYDVKM. The CDR3 nucleotides read TGTGCCAGCAGACAGGAAACTAACTATGGCTACACCTTC. Translation gives CASRQETNYGYTF.

The V gene is TRBV25-1, the J gene TRBJ2-5; D is ambiguous. The CDR3 is made up of 11 amino acids. CDR1 is MGHDK, CDR2 SYGVNS, per germline. The V gene lost 8 bases and the J gene lost 4 bases, with 8 bases spanning the gap. The CDR3 loop is CASGIRETQYF. The CDR3 coding sequence is TGTGCCAGCGGTATAAGAGAGACCCAGTACTTC. Looking up the rest from reference TRBV25-1 and TRBJ2-5 gives the full variable domain: EADIYQTPRYLVIGTGKKITLECSQTMGHDKMYWYQQDPGMELHLIHYSYGVNSTEKGDLSSESTVSRIRTEHFPLTLESARPSHTSQYLCASGIRETQYFGPGTRLLVL.

The genes are TRBV5-8 and TRBJ1-4; 8 nucleotides line up with TRBD1. The CDR3 length is 15 residues. In germline, CDR1 is SGHTS, CDR2 YDEGEE. Trimming at V came to 2 bases and at J to 2 bases, leaving 2 bases not matched to a gene. Written as DNA, the CDR3 is TGTGCCAGCAGCTTCAGGGGGCTGACTAATGAAAAACTGTTTTTT. This gives the protein CASSFRGLTNEKLFF.

This clone was detected a few times. The chain uses TRBV10-3 and TRBJ2-5; D remains ambiguous. This CDR3 spans 11 amino acids. The V gene's germline CDR1 is ENHRY and CDR2 SYGVKD. V lost 4 bases and J lost 5, with 5 bases in between. The CDR3, as DNA: TGTGCCATCAGTGCAGCGGAGACCCAGTACTTC. This gives the protein CAISAAETQYF.

The rearrangement joins TRBV28 to TRBJ2-4; no definite D call. Germline V CDR1 and CDR2: MDHEN, SYDVKM. Deletions cut 6 bases from V and 0 bases from J, with 9 bases between. The CDR3 spans 14 residues. CDR3 amino acids: CASSWIVAKNIQYF. CDR3 bases: TGTGCCAGCAGCTGGATCGTAGCCAAAAACATTCAGTACTTC.

V usage is TRBV5-4 and J usage is TRBJ2-3; 14 nucleotides line up with TRBD2. Trimming at V came to 4 bases and at J to 4 bases, leaving 8 bases not matched to a gene. CDR3 length: 17 residues. Germline CDR1 and CDR2: SGHNT and YYREEE (reference sequence). CDR3 DNA sequence: TGTGCCAGCAGCACGATCGGACTAGCGGGAGGTTCAGATACGCAGTATTTT. Amino acids: CASSTIGLAGGSDTQYF.

As regards this clone: Additional DNA sequences in this sample encode the identical CDR3. V usage is TRBV2 and J usage is TRBJ2-7; 11 bases match TRBD2. V lost 3 bases, J lost 3 bases, and 1 base stayed unmatched. Germline V gene sequence: CDR1 SNHLY, CDR2 FYNNEI. CDR3 size: 14 residues. CDR3 loop: CASSDLAGGYEQYF. The CDR3 region has the DNA TGTGCCAGCAGTGATCTAGCGGGAGGCTACGAGCAGTACTTC.

The chain links TRBV30 to TRBJ2-1, with a possible D match to TRBD1 (6 bases). The germline gives CDR1 GTSNPN, CDR2 SVGIG (reference sequence). V was trimmed by 7 bases and J by 2 bases, leaving 12 bases between them. CDR3 length: 13 amino acids. The CDR3 protein is CASPGVTYNEQFF. The CDR3 DNA follows: TGTGCCTCACCAGGGGTTACCTACAATGAGCAGTTCTTC.

Here the CDR3 reads CASSVAGTSGTRYEQYF. CDR3 DNA: TGTGCCAGCAGCGTAGCTGGGACTAGCGGGACCCGCTACGAGCAGTACTTC. The V and J genes are TRBV9 and TRBJ2-7; the match to TRBD2 covers 13 bases. The CDR3 length is 17 residues. Germline CDR1 SGDLS, CDR2 YYNGEE. V gave up 0 bases and J gave up 3 bases; unmatched junction bases: 6. Looking up the rest from reference TRBV9 and TRBJ2-7 gives the full variable domain: DSGVTQTPKHLITATGQRVTLRCSPRSGDLSVYWYQQSLDQGLQFLIQYYNGEERAKGNILERFSAQQFPDLHSELNLSSLELGDSALYFCASSVAGTSGTRYEQYFGPGTRLTVT.

The rearrangement uses TRBV7-9 and TRBJ2-1; TRBD2 aligns across 7 bases. The CDR3 is made up of 15 amino acids. Looked up from germline, CDR1 is SEHNR and CDR2 is FQNEAQ (reference sequence). V lost 1 base, J lost 3 bases, and 3 bases stayed unmatched. The CDR3 loop is CASSLGAGDYNEQFF. The DNA of the CDR3 is TGTGCCAGCAGCTTAGGGGCGGGAGACTACAATGAGCAGTTCTTC.

The chain uses TRBV19 and TRBJ1-2; a weak D match, TRBD1 (5 bases). The V gene lost 1 base and the J gene lost 3 bases, with 9 bases spanning the gap. The CDR3 runs 14 residues. The germline gives CDR1 LNHDA, CDR2 SQIVND (reference sequence). CDR3 residues: CASSIALGHYGYTF. DNA of the CDR3: TGTGCCAGTAGTATAGCGTTGGGGCACTATGGCTACACCTTC.

The V and J genes are TRBV25-1 and TRBJ2-7, with D possibly TRBD2 on 6 matching bases. Germline loops: CDR1 MGHDK, CDR2 SYGVNS. The CDR3 runs 18 residues. V was shortened by 1 base and J by 2 bases, with 21 bases between the two germline ends. CDR3 sequence reads: CASSELPGTGDSPYEQYF. For the CDR3, the DNA is TGTGCCAGCAGTGAATTACCCGGGACGGGAGATTCGCCCTACGAGCAGTACTTC.

The rearrangement links TRBV7-2 to TRBJ1-6; no definite D call. The CDR3 has 14 residues. CDR1 and CDR2 (germline): SGHTA, FQGNSA. V dropped 0 bases and J dropped 11 bases, with 11 bases sitting between them. The CDR3 nucleotides are TGTGCCAGCAGCTTAGCGCTGGCTTCCGCACCCCTCCACTTT. Protein sequence: CASSLALASAPLHF.

V and J are TRBV7-9 and TRBJ2-1, with 13 positions matching TRBD2. Germline trimming cut 7 bases from V and 9 bases from J; bases unmatched to any gene: 6. There are 14 residues in the CDR3. Germline V gene lookup returns CDR1 SEHNR and CDR2 FQNEAQ (reference sequence). The CDR3 region is CASNGLAGDGEQFF. CDR3 coding DNA: TGTGCCAGCAACGGACTAGCGGGAGACGGTGAGCAGTTCTTC.

The rearrangement joins TRBV30 to TRBJ1-3; D not certain. Germline loops: CDR1 GTSNPN, CDR2 SVGIG (reference sequence). The CDR3 length is 12 residues. Trimming cost V 3 bases and J 0 bases, with 3 bases left between them. As DNA, the CDR3 is TGTGCCTGGAGACACTCTGGAAACACCATATATTTT. The encoded protein is CAWRHSGNTIYF.

J is TRBJ2-3 and V is TRBV5-1; D is possibly TRBD1 (5 bases). The CDR3 runs 15 residues. Germline values: CDR1 SGHRS, CDR2 YFSETQ. The V end was cut by 4 bases, the J end by 2 bases, with 14 bases between. CDR3 sequence reads: CASSLRQFNTDTQYF. The DNA of the CDR3 is TGCGCCAGCAGCCTCAGACAGTTCAACACAGATACGCAGTATTTT.

As concerns this clone: Other DNA sequences from this sample encode an identical CDR3 as well. The chain carries TRBV7-6 and TRBJ1-5; D is possibly TRBD1 (5 bases). The CDR3 spans 14 residues. Germline V gene lookup returns CDR1 SGHVS and CDR2 FNYEAQ. With 5 bases removed from V and 0 bases from J, the gap between germline ends came to 8 bases. The CDR3 DNA reads as TGTGCCAGCAGCGCCGGGACTAGCAATCAGCCCCAGCATTTT. As protein: CASSAGTSNQPQHF.

This chain joins TRBV11-3 and TRBJ2-2; 11 bases match TRBD1. Germline V gene sequence: CDR1 SGHNT, CDR2 YENEEA. J gave up 5 bases and V 3 bases, and 5 bases lay outside the gene matches. CDR3 length: 16 amino acids. The DNA of the CDR3 is TGTGCCAGCAGCTTGGGAGGGACAGGGGGGACCGGGGAGCTGTTTTTT. It encodes CASSLGGTGGTGELFF.

The chain couples TRBV11-2 to TRBJ2-6; a weak D match, TRBD1 (6 bases). Germline lookup yields CDR1 SGHAT and CDR2 FQNNGV. The CDR3 runs 16 residues. Trimming stripped 1 base from V and 2 bases from J, with 9 bases between. The CDR3 DNA is TGTGCCAGCAGCTTAGCTTCAGGGGCTGGGGCCAACGTCCTGACTTTC. This codes for CASSLASGAGANVLTF. The full variable domain, in which reference TRBV11-2 and TRBJ2-6 provide the parts outside the CDR3, is EAGVAQSPRYKIIEKRQSVAFWCNPISGHATLYWYQQILGQGPKLLIQFQNNGVVDDSQLPKDRFSAERLKGVDSTLKIQPAKLEDSAVYLCASSLASGAGANVLTFGAGSRLTVL.

The V call is TRBV5-5, the J call TRBJ1-2, with unresolved D. The CDR3 covers 15 residues. Deletions cut 0 bases from V and 4 bases from J, with 13 bases between. Looked up from germline, CDR1 is SGHKS and CDR2 is YYEKEE (reference sequence). CDR3 residues: CASSLDPSGSYGYTF. CDR3 nucleotide sequence: TGTGCCAGCAGCTTGGACCCCTCCGGCAGCTATGGCTACACCTTC.

The V call is TRBV5-1, the J call TRBJ2-2, with 13 bases matching TRBD2. Germline values: CDR1 SGHRS, CDR2 YFSETQ. J gave up 4 bases and V 3 bases, and 3 bases lay outside the gene matches. The CDR3 contains 16 residues. CDR3 residues: CASSSRTSGSTGELFF. DNA for the CDR3: TGCGCCAGCAGCTCTAGGACTAGCGGGAGCACCGGGGAGCTGTTTTTT.